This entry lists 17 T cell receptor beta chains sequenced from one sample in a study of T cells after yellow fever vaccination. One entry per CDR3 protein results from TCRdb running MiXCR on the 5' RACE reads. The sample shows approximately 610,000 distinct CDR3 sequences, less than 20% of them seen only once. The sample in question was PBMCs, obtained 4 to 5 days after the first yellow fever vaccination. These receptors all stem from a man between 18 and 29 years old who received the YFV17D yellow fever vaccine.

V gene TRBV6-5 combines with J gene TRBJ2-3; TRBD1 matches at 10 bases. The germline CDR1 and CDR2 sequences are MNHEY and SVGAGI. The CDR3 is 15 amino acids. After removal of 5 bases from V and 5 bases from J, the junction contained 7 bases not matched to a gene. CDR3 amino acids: CASSHPGTGEDTQYF. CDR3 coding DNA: TGTGCCAGCAGTCACCCCGGGACAGGGGAAGATACGCAGTATTTT.

DNA for the CDR3: TGTGCCAGCAGGGAACAGGGAGGTAGCACAGATACGCAGTATTTT. It specifies CASREQGGSTDTQYF. V is TRBV6-4 and J is TRBJ2-3; tentatively, D is TRBD1 or TRBD2 (6 bases each). The CDR3 runs to 15 residues. Trimming stripped 6 bases from V and 0 bases from J, with 13 bases between. CDR1 is MRHNA and CDR2 is SNTAGT in the germline V gene.

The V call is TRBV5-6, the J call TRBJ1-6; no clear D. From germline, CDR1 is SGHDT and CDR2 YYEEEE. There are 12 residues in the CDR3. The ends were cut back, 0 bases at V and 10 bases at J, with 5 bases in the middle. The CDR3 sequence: CASSLVTSPLHF. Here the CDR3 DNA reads TGTGCCAGCAGCTTGGTCACCTCACCCCTCCACTTT.

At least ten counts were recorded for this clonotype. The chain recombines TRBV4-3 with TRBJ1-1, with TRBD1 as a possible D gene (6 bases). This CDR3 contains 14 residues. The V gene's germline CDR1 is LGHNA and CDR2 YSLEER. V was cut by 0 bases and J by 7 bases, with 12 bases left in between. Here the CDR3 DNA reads TGCGCCAGCAGCCAAGATAGGGGGGCAGATGAAGCTTTCTTT. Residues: CASSQDRGADEAFF.

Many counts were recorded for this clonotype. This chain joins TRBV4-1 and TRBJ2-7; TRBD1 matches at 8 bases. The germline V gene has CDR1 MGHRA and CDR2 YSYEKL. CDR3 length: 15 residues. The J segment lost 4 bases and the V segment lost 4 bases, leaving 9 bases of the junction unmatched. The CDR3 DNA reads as TGCGCCAGCAGCCTCAGGACAGGGACTCCTTACGAGCAGTACGTC. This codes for CASSLRTGTPYEQYV.

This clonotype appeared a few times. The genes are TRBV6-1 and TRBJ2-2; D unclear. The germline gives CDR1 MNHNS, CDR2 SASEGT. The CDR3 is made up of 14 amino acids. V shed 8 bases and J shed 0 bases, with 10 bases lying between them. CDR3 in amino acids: CASQARTNTGELFF. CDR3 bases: TGTGCCAGCCAGGCCAGGACGAACACCGGGGAGCTGTTTTTT.

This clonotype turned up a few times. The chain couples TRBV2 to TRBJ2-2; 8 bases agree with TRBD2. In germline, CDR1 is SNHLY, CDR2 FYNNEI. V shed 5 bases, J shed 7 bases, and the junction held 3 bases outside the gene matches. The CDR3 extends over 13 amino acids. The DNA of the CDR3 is TGTGCCAGCAGTTTAGCGGGGCACGGGGAGCTGTTTTTT. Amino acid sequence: CASSLAGHGELFF.

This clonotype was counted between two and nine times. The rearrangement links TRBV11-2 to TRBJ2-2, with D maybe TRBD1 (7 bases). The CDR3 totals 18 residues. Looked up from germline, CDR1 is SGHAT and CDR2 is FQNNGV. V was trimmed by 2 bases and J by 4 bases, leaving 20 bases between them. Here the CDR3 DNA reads TGTGCCAGCAGCTTACGGGCGGGGACAGCTCGGGTCACCGGGGAGCTGTTTTTT. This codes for CASSLRAGTARVTGELFF.

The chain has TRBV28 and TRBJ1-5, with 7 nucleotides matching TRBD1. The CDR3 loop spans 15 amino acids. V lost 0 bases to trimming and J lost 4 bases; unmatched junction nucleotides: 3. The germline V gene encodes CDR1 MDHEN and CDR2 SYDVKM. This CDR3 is CASSLWGQQNQPQHF. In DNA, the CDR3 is TGTGCCAGCAGTTTATGGGGACAGCAGAATCAGCCCCAGCATTTT.

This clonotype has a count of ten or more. The CDR3 protein is CAWSEGLESPLHF. For the CDR3, the DNA is TGTGCCTGGAGTGAGGGTTTAGAATCACCCCTCCACTTT. The chain uses TRBV30 and TRBJ1-6; D ambiguous. From germline, CDR1 is GTSNPN and CDR2 SVGIG (reference sequence). This CDR3 is built from 13 residues. V shed 1 base and J shed 10 bases, with 11 bases lying between them. The full variable domain, rest sourced from reference TRBV30 and TRBJ1-6, is SQTIHQWPATLVQPVGSPLSLECTVEGTSNPNLYWYRQAAGRGLQLLFYSVGIGQISSEVPQNLSASRPQDRQFILSSKKLLLSDSGFYLCAWSEGLESPLHFGNGTRLTVT.

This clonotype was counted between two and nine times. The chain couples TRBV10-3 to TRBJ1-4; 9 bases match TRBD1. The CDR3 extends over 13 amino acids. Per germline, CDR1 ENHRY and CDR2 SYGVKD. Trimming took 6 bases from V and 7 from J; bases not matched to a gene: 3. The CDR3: CAIREQGAEKLFF. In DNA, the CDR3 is TGTGCCATCAGGGAACAGGGGGCTGAAAAACTGTTTTTT.

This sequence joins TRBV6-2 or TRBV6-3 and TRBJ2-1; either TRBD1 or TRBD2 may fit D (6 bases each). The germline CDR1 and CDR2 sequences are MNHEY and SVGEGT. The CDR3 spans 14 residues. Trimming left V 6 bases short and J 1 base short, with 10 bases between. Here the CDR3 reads CASSGGRSYNEQFF. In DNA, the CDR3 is TGTGCCAGCAGCGGGGGCCGTTCCTACAATGAGCAGTTCTTC.

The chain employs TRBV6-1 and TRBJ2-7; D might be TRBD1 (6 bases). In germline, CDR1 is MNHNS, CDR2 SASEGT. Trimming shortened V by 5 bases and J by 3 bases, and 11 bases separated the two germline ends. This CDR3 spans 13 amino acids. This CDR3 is CASSQDRYYEQYF. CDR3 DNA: TGTGCCAGCAGTCAGGACAGATACTACGAGCAGTACTTC.

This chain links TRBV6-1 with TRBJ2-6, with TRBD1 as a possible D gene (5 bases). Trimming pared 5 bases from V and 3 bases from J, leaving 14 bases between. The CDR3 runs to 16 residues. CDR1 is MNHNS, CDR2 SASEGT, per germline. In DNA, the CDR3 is TGTGCCAGCAGTCCCCCCGGGCAGGGTGGGGCCAACGTCCTGACTTTC. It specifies CASSPPGQGGANVLTF.

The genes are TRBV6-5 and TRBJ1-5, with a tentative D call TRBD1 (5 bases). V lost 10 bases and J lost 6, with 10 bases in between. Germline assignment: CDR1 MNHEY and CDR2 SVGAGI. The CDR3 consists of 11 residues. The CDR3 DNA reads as TGTGCCACGGGGGGGACTCAGCCCCAGCATTTT. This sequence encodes CATGGTQPQHF.

DNA of the CDR3: TGTGCCAGCAGAACACAGGGGATCACAGATACGCAGTATTTT. This codes for CASRTQGITDTQYF. V and J are TRBV12-3 or TRBV12-4 and TRBJ2-3, with 7 bases fitting TRBD1. Trimming cost V 6 bases and J 2 bases; bases outside gene matches: 5. The CDR3 consists of 14 residues.

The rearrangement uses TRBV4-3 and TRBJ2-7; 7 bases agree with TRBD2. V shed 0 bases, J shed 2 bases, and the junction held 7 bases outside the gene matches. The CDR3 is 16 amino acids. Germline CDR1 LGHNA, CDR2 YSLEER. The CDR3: CASSQERGDPAYEQYF. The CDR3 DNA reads TGCGCCAGCAGCCAAGAACGGGGGGACCCTGCCTACGAGCAGTACTTC.